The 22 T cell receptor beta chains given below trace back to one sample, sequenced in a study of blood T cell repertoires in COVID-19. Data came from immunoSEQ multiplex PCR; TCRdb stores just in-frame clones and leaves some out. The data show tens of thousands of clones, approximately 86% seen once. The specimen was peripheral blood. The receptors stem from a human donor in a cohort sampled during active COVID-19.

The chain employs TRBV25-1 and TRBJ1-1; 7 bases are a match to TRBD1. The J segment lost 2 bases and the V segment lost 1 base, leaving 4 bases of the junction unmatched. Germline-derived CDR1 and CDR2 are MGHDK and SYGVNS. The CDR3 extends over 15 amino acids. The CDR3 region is CASSELTGVNTEAFF. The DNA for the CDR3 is TGTGCCAGCAGTGAATTAACAGGGGTAAACACTGAAGCTTTCTTT. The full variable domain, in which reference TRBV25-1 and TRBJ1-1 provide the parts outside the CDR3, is EADIYQTPRYLVIGTGKKITLECSQTMGHDKMYWYQQDPGMELHLIHYSYGVNSTEKGDLSSESTVSRIRTEHFPLTLESARPSHTSQYLCASSELTGVNTEAFFGQGTRLTVV.

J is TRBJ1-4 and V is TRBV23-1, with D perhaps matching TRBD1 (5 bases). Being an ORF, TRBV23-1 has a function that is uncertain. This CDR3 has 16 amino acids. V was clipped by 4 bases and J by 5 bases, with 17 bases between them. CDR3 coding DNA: TGCGCCAGCAGTCTGGGCAGGGAATCTTTCAATGAAAAACTGTTTTTT. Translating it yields CASSLGRESFNEKLFF.

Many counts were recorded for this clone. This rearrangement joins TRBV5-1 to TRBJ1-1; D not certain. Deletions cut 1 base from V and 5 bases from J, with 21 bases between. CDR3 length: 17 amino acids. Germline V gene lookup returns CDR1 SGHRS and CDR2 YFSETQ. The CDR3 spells CASSLSSAKGRGTEAFF. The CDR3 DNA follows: TGCGCCAGCAGCTTGTCCTCCGCTAAGGGAAGAGGGACTGAAGCTTTCTTT.

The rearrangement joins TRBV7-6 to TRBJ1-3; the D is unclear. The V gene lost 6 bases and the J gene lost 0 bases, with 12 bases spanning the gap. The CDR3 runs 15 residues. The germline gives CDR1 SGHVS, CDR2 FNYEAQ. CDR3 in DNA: TGTGCCAGCAGTCCAAGCCTTTCCTCTGGAAACACCATATATTTT. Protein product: CASSPSLSSGNTIYF.

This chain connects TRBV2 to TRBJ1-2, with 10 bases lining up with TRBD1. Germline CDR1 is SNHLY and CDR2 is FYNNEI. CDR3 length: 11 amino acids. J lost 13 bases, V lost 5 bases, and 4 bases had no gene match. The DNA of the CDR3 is TGTGCCAGCAGTCGAAGACAGGGGGCCACCTTC. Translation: CASSRRQGATF.

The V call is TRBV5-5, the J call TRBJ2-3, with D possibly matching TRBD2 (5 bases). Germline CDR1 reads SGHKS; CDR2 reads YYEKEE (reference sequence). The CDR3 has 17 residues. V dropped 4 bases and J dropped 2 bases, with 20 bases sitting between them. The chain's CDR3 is CASSPRWGNGNTDTQYF. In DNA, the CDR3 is TGTGCCAGCAGCCCCCGGTGGGGTAACGGGAACACAGATACGCAGTATTTT.

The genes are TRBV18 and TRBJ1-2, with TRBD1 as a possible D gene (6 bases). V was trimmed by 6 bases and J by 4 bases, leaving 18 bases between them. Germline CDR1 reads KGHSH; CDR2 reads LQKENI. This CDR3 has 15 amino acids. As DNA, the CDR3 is TGTGCCAGCTCTCAGGTGACAGGAGCCCTCTATGGCTACACCTTC. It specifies CASSQVTGALYGYTF. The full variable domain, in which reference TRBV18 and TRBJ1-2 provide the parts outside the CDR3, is NAGVMQNPRHLVRRRGQEARLRCSPMKGHSHVYWYRQLPEEGLKFMVYLQKENIIDESGMPKERFSAEFPKEGPSILRIQQVVRGDSAAYFCASSQVTGALYGYTFGSGTRLTVV.

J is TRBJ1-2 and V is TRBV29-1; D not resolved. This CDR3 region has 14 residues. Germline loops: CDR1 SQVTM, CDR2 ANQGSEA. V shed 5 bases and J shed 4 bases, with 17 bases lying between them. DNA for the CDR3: TGCAGCGTTCCCAGACTAGGGCTAACCTATGGCTACACCTTC. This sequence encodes CSVPRLGLTYGYTF. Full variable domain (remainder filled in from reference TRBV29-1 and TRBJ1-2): SAVISQKPSRDICQRGTSLTIQCQVDSQVTMMFWYRQQPGQSLTLIATANQGSEATYESGFVIDKFPISRPNLTFSTLTVSNMSPEDSSIYLCSVPRLGLTYGYTFGSGTRLTVV.

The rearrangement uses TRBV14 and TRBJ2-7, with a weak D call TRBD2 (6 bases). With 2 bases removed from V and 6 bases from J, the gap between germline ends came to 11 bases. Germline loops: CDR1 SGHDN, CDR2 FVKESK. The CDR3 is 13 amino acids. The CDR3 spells CASSQIQGGEQYF. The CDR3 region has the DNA TGTGCCAGCAGCCAAATCCAGGGAGGCGAGCAGTACTTC.

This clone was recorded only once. The CDR3 region is CASRVNEKLFF. CDR3 sequence (DNA): TGTGCCTCCCGGGTTAATGAAAAACTGTTTTTT. This chain uses TRBV6-5 with TRBJ1-4; D unclear. Deletions cut 11 bases from V and 4 bases from J, with 8 bases between. From germline, CDR1 is MNHEY and CDR2 SVGAGI. The CDR3 covers 11 residues.

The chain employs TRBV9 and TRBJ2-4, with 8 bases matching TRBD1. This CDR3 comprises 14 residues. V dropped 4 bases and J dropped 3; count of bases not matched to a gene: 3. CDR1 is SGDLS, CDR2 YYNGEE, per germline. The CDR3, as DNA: TGTGCCAGCAGCCACGACAGGGGCAAAAACATTCAGTACTTC. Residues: CASSHDRGKNIQYF. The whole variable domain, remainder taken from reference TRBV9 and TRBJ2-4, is DSGVTQTPKHLITATGQRVTLRCSPRSGDLSVYWYQQSLDQGLQFLIQYYNGEERAKGNILERFSAQQFPDLHSELNLSSLELGDSALYFCASSHDRGKNIQYFGAGTRLSVL.

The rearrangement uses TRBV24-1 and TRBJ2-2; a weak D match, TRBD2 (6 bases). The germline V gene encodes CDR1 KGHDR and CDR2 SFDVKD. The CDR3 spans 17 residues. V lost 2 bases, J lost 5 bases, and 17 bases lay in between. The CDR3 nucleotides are TGTGCCACCAGTGATTACCGGGACTCTCGAATAACCGGGGAGCTGTTTTTT. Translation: CATSDYRDSRITGELFF.

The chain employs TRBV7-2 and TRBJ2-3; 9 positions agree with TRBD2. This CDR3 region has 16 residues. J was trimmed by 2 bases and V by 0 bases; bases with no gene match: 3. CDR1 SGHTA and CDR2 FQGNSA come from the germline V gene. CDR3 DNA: TGTGCCAGCAGCTTAGCTGGCGGGAGGGTCACAGATACGCAGTATTTT. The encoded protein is CASSLAGGRVTDTQYF.

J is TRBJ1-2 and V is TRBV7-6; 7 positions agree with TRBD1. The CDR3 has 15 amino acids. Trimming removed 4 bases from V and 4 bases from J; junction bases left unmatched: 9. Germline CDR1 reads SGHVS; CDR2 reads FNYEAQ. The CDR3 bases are TGTGCCAGCAGCTCAGAGTTTACAGGGGCCTATGGCTACACCTTC. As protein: CASSSEFTGAYGYTF.

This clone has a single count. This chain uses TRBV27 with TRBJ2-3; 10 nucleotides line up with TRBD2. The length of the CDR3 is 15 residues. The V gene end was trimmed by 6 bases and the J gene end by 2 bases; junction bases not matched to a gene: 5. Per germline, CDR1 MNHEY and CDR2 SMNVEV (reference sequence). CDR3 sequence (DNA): TGTGCCAGCAGCCGGACTAGCGGTATCACAGATACGCAGTATTTT. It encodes CASSRTSGITDTQYF.

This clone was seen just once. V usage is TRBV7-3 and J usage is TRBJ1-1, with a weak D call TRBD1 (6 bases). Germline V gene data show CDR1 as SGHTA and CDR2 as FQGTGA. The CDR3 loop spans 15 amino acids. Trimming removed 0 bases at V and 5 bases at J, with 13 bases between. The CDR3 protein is CASSLTGGGATEAFF. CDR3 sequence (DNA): TGTGCCAGCAGCTTAACCGGTGGGGGCGCGACTGAAGCTTTCTTT.

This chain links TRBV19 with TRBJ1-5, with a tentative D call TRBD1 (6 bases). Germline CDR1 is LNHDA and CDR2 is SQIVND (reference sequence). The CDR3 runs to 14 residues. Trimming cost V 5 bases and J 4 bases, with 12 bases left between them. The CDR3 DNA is TGTGCCAGTAGTCAGGCAGGGGCTAATCAGCCCCAGCATTTT. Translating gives CASSQAGANQPQHF.

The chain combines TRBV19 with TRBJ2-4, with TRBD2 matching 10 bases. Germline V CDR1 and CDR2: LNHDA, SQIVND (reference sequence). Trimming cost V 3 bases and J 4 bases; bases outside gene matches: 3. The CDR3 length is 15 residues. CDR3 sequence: CASSIALAGKNIQYF. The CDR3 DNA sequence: TGTGCCAGTAGTATCGCACTAGCGGGGAAAAACATTCAGTACTTC.

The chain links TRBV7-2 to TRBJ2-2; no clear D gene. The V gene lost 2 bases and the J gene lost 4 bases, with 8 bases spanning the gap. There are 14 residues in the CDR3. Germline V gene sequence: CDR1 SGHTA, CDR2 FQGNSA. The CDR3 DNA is TGTGCCAGCAGCTTAAACCCGGGCACCGGGGAGCTGTTTTTT. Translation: CASSLNPGTGELFF.

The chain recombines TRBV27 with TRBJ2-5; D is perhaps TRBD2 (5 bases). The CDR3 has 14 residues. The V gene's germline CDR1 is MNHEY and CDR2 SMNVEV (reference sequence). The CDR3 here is CVSWRTGSQETQYF. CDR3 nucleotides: TGTGTCTCGTGGAGGACGGGGAGCCAAGAGACCCAGTACTTC.

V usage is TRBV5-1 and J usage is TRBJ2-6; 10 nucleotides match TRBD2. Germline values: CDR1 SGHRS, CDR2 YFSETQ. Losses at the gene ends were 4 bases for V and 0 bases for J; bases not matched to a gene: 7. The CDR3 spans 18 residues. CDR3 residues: CASSQKGLAFSGANVLTF. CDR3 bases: TGCGCCAGCAGCCAGAAGGGACTAGCGTTCTCTGGGGCCAACGTCCTGACTTTC. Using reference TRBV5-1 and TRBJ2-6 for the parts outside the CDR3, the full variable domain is KAGVTQTPRYLIKTRGQQVTLSCSPISGHRSVSWYQQTPGQGLQFLFEYFSETQRNKGNFPGRFSGRQFSNSRSEMNVSTLELGDSALYLCASSQKGLAFSGANVLTFGAGSRLTVL.

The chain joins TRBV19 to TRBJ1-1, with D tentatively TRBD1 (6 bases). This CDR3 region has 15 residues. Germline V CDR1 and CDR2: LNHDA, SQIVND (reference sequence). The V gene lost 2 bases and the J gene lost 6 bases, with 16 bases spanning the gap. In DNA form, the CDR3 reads TGTGCCAGTAGTATACGCAGGGGCCCTTTTGCTGAAGCTTTCTTT. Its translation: CASSIRRGPFAEAFF.